A single sample is the source of the 30 T cell receptor beta chains below, sequenced in a study of technical replicates of blood from a handful of donors. Method: immunoSEQ multiplex PCR; TCRdb's copy keeps in-frame clones and lacks some. There are more than 75,000 clones in the sample; nearly 96% occur only once, and 0.37% lies in the top ten. The specimen sequenced was T cells isolated from PBMCs. The receptors were sampled from a human donor in good health.

The rearrangement joins TRBV6-6 to TRBJ1-5, with D maybe TRBD1 (6 bases). Germline V CDR1 and CDR2: MNHNY, SVGAGI (reference sequence). V was clipped by 6 bases and J by 8 bases, with 17 bases between them. The CDR3 is 14 residues long. DNA for the CDR3: TGTGCCAGCAGCCAAGACATACACAGGGAGCCCCAGCATTTT. This gives the protein CASSQDIHREPQHF.

In nucleotides, the CDR3 is TGTGCCAGCAGTACCAGACAGGACTACGAGCAGTACTTC. It translates to CASSTRQDYEQYF. The J gene is TRBJ2-7, the V gene TRBV6-1; tentative D call: TRBD1 (6 bases). There are 13 residues in the CDR3. The V and J ends lost 5 bases and 3 bases respectively, with 11 bases between them. CDR1 and CDR2 (germline): MNHNS, SASEGT.

The rearrangement joins TRBV30 to TRBJ1-3, with 7 bases that match TRBD1. Germline V gene lookup returns CDR1 GTSNPN and CDR2 SVGIG (reference sequence). The CDR3 totals 18 residues. The trim removed 2 bases at V and 2 bases at J, leaving 15 bases unmatched. CDR3 sequence reads: CAWSLGTEPNDAGNTIYF. For the CDR3, the DNA is TGTGCCTGGAGTCTAGGGACAGAACCTAATGATGCTGGAAACACCATATATTTT.

The rearrangement links TRBV15 to TRBJ2-5; 7 bases are shared with TRBD2. Trimming at V came to 5 bases and at J to 5 bases, leaving 5 bases not matched to a gene. The CDR3 runs 13 residues. From germline, CDR1 is LNHNV and CDR2 YYDKDF (reference sequence). The CDR3, as DNA: TGTGCCACCAGCGACGGGGGAGGGGAGACCCAGTACTTC. The encoded protein is CATSDGGGETQYF.

This rearrangement joins TRBV29-1 to TRBJ1-2; D unclear. CDR1 and CDR2 from the germline V gene are SQVTM and ANQGSEA. The CDR3 contains 12 residues. Trimming shortened V by 5 bases and J by 2 bases, and 9 bases separated the two germline ends. CDR3 nucleotides: TGCAGCGTTTCTAGTGCCAACTATGGCTACACCTTC. Translation: CSVSSANYGYTF.

The chain links TRBV15 to TRBJ2-1; unclear D gene. The CDR3 runs 14 residues. The germline CDR1 and CDR2 sequences are LNHNV and YYDKDF (reference sequence). Trimming cost V 1 base and J 7 bases, with 11 bases left between them. In DNA form, the CDR3 reads TGTGCCACCAGCAGAGTTGGCCATTCGAATGAGCAGTTCTTC. Translation gives CATSRVGHSNEQFF. Based on the CDR3 plus reference TRBV15 and TRBJ2-1, the full variable domain is DAMVIQNPRYQVTQFGKPVTLSCSQTLNHNVMYWYQQKSSQAPKLLFHYYDKDFNNEADTPDNFQSRRPNTSFCFLDIRSPGLGDTAMYLCATSRVGHSNEQFFGPGTRLTVL.

The chain recombines TRBV19 with TRBJ1-1; D is perhaps TRBD1 (6 bases). The V gene's germline CDR1 is LNHDA and CDR2 SQIVND (reference sequence). The V end lost 5 bases, the J end lost 3 bases, and 10 bases lay between the germline ends. The CDR3 covers 13 residues. The CDR3 sequence is CASSATGYTEAFF. The CDR3 DNA follows: TGTGCCAGTAGTGCAACAGGGTACACTGAAGCTTTCTTT.

The chain uses TRBV19 and TRBJ2-2; 7 nucleotides align to TRBD2. The CDR3 consists of 16 residues. The germline V gene encodes CDR1 LNHDA and CDR2 SQIVND (reference sequence). V trimming: 3 bases; J trimming: 5 bases; junction bases outside the gene matches: 9. The CDR3 coding sequence is TGTGCCAGTAGTATGGGTCCGGGGGGAAGTACCGGGGAGCTGTTTTTT. It is translated as CASSMGPGGSTGELFF.

This rearrangement joins TRBV19 to TRBJ1-1; TRBD1 agrees at 7 bases. Germline CDR1 is LNHDA and CDR2 is SQIVND (reference sequence). The CDR3 extends over 14 amino acids. The V segment lost 5 bases and the J segment 1 base; nucleotides outside the gene matches: 4. For the CDR3, the DNA is TGTGCCAGTAGTGTGGGACAGACGAACACTGAAGCTTTCTTT. This codes for CASSVGQTNTEAFF.

The rearrangement links TRBV28 to TRBJ2-5, with TRBD2 identical over 8 bases. The V and J ends lost 2 bases and 4 bases, in that order; junction bases with no gene match: 3. This CDR3 is 14 amino acids long. Germline loops: CDR1 MDHEN, CDR2 SYDVKM. The CDR3 loop is CASSLGREVETQYF. CDR3 DNA sequence: TGTGCCAGCAGTTTAGGGCGGGAGGTAGAGACCCAGTACTTC.

The CDR3 region has the DNA TGTGCCAGCAGTCTAGCGGGATTGAGCACAGATACGCAGTATTTT. Amino acid sequence: CASSLAGLSTDTQYF. J is TRBJ2-3 and V is TRBV7-9; TRBD2 matches 9 bases. V gave up 6 bases and J gave up 0 bases; unmatched junction bases: 4. Per germline, CDR1 SEHNR and CDR2 FQNEAQ (reference sequence). The CDR3 sequence is 15 residues long.

The chain links TRBV20-1 to TRBJ1-1; 11 positions agree with TRBD1. CDR1 is DFQATT, CDR2 SNEGSKA, per germline (reference sequence). The CDR3 has 11 residues. Trimming at V came to 3 bases and at J to 12 bases, leaving 3 bases not matched to a gene. The CDR3 protein is CSASWDRGTFF. Written as DNA, the CDR3 is TGCAGTGCTAGCTGGGACAGGGGGACTTTCTTT.

This chain uses TRBV28 with TRBJ2-5, with TRBD2 matching over 8 bases. The CDR3 length is 15 residues. Germline CDR1 reads MDHEN; CDR2 reads SYDVKM. V shed 5 bases and J 1 base; nucleotides not matched to a gene: 6. CDR3 amino acids: CASSLGLAGQETQYF. In DNA, the CDR3 is TGTGCCAGCAGTCTCGGACTAGCAGGCCAAGAGACCCAGTACTTC.

The chain carries TRBV6-4 and TRBJ2-1; no firm D call. V lost 0 bases, J lost 6 bases, and 6 bases lay in between. This CDR3 has 13 residues. Germline V gene sequence: CDR1 MRHNA, CDR2 SNTAGT. This CDR3 is CASSDSPGNEQFF. In DNA, the CDR3 is TGTGCCAGCAGTGACTCCCCGGGCAATGAGCAGTTCTTC.

The chain is built from TRBV7-8 and TRBJ1-3; no clear D. The CDR3 consists of 13 residues. Germline V gene lookup returns CDR1 SGHVS and CDR2 FQNEAQ. Trimming took 3 bases from V and 4 from J, leaving 7 bases between them. In nucleotides, the CDR3 is TGTGCCAGCAGCTTTAGCCAAGGAAACACCATATATTTT. Translated: CASSFSQGNTIYF.

The chain couples TRBV28 to TRBJ2-3; the match to TRBD2 covers 10 bases. Germline values: CDR1 MDHEN, CDR2 SYDVKM. This CDR3 has 15 residues. Trimming at V came to 4 bases and at J to 4 bases, leaving 5 bases not matched to a gene. The CDR3 protein is CASSSSSGSPDTQYF. The CDR3 bases are TGTGCCAGCAGTTCATCTAGCGGGAGCCCAGATACGCAGTATTTT.

The V call is TRBV15, the J call TRBJ2-1; 7 bases match TRBD2. The CDR3 extends over 14 amino acids. Germline V gives CDR1 LNHNV, CDR2 YYDKDF (reference sequence). V lost 0 bases and J lost 14; bases outside the gene matches: 10. CDR3 in DNA: TGTGCCACCAGCAGAGATCTAGCGGTCGAAGAGGAGTTCTTC. It specifies CATSRDLAVEEEFF.

This clone was picked up one time. The CDR3 reads CASSLTGLGGSGELFF. CDR3 nucleotide sequence: TGTGCCAGCAGCTTAACCGGACTGGGCGGAAGCGGGGAGCTGTTTTTT. V gene TRBV7-3 combines with J gene TRBJ2-2, with D possibly being TRBD2 (5 bases). V was trimmed by 0 bases and J by 7 bases, leaving 15 bases between them. The CDR3 is 16 residues long. CDR1 SGHTA and CDR2 FQGTGA come from the germline V gene.

The CDR3 spells CASSWLNGRTDTQYF. The CDR3 DNA sequence: TGCGCCAGCAGCTGGCTTAACGGGAGGACAGATACGCAGTATTTT. The J gene is TRBJ2-3, the V gene TRBV5-1; 7 nucleotides match TRBD2. The CDR3 has 15 residues. Losses at the gene ends were 3 bases for V and 3 bases for J; bases not matched to a gene: 7. Per the germline V gene, CDR1 is SGHRS and CDR2 is YFSETQ.

The CDR3 region is CAWSVDSGNYEQYF. CDR3 sequence (DNA): TGTGCCTGGAGTGTAGATTCGGGGAACTACGAGCAGTACTTC. The chain joins TRBV30 to TRBJ2-7; D possibly corresponds to TRBD2 (5 bases). CDR1 is GTSNPN and CDR2 is SVGIG in the germline V gene (reference sequence). Trimming cost V 0 bases and J 3 bases, with 12 bases left between them. The CDR3 sequence is 14 residues long.

The chain uses TRBV28 and TRBJ1-4; 11 bases align to TRBD1. The CDR3 contains 15 residues. The junction had 5 bases not matched to a gene; V was cut back by 4 bases and J by 7 bases. Germline V gives CDR1 MDHEN, CDR2 SYDVKM. CDR3 region: CASSSSDRGPEKLFF. DNA for the CDR3: TGTGCCAGCAGTTCCTCGGACAGGGGGCCTGAAAAACTGTTTTTT.

This chain joins TRBV18 and TRBJ1-1; maybe TRBD1 (5 bases). The CDR3 has 15 amino acids. With 4 bases removed from V and 4 bases from J, the gap between germline ends came to 16 bases. Germline V CDR1 and CDR2: KGHSH, LQKENI. This chain's CDR3 is CASSLPGHGGTEAFF. CDR3 nucleotide sequence: TGTGCCAGCTCACTACCGGGCCACGGGGGCACTGAAGCTTTCTTT.

This rearrangement joins TRBV7-6 to TRBJ1-2, with no clear D. The CDR3 runs 14 residues. Looked up from germline, CDR1 is SGHVS and CDR2 is FNYEAQ. Trimming stripped 1 base from V and 0 bases from J, with 6 bases between. CDR3 in DNA: TGTGCCAGCAGCTTAGGCAGTGCTAACTATGGCTACACCTTC. Its translation is CASSLGSANYGYTF.

The rearrangement uses TRBV4-2 and TRBJ2-3; D remains unclear. From germline, CDR1 is LGHNA and CDR2 YNFKEQ. This CDR3 has 15 residues. Trimming removed 0 bases at V and 4 bases at J, with 11 bases between. The CDR3 region has the DNA TGTGCCAGCAGCCAAGAAAACTATGGGTCAGATACGCAGTATTTT. Amino acid sequence: CASSQENYGSDTQYF.

The gene calls are TRBV5-5 and TRBJ2-2; TRBD1 matches at 10 bases. Germline CDR1 and CDR2: SGHKS and YYEKEE (reference sequence). The CDR3 runs 17 residues. V lost 1 base to trimming and J lost 6 bases; unmatched junction nucleotides: 9. The CDR3 region has the DNA TGTGCCAGCAGCTTGTGGACAGGGGGGAGCGGAGCCGGGGAGCTGTTTTTT. Translation gives CASSLWTGGSGAGELFF.

The chain joins TRBV5-1 to TRBJ1-1; 8 bases are shared with TRBD1. V lost 4 bases and J lost 5; bases outside the gene matches: 7. The germline CDR1 and CDR2 sequences are SGHRS and YFSETQ. CDR3 length: 14 residues. Here the CDR3 reads CASSGGQALTEAFF. CDR3 nucleotide sequence: TGCGCCAGCAGCGGGGGACAGGCTTTGACTGAAGCTTTCTTT.

V and J are TRBV6-5 and TRBJ2-3; D gene ambiguous. Looked up from germline, CDR1 is MNHEY and CDR2 is SVGAGI. The V and J ends lost 5 bases and 4 bases respectively, with 10 bases between them. This CDR3 has 13 residues. CDR3 sequence: CASSPIIADTQYF. CDR3 sequence (DNA): TGTGCCAGCAGTCCAATCATAGCAGATACGCAGTATTTT.

V gene TRBV2 combines with J gene TRBJ2-3; D not certain. The CDR3 length is 12 residues. Deletions cut 2 bases from V and 6 bases from J, with 6 bases between. Germline CDR1 SNHLY, CDR2 FYNNEI. CDR3 DNA sequence: TGTGCCAGCAGTGAATCAGGCGATACGCAGTATTTT. Protein sequence: CASSESGDTQYF.

Here the CDR3 reads CASSLGVAGGPGDTQYF. Written as DNA, the CDR3 is TGTGCCAGCAGCTTAGGAGTAGCGGGAGGGCCAGGGGATACGCAGTATTTT. The genes are TRBV7-2 and TRBJ2-3; 11 nucleotides align to TRBD2. CDR3 length: 17 residues. The V gene's germline CDR1 is SGHTA and CDR2 FQGNSA. The J segment lost 6 bases and the V segment lost 1 base, leaving 9 bases of the junction unmatched.

The V call is TRBV27, the J call TRBJ2-7, with 13 bases aligning to TRBD2. Germline CDR1 and CDR2: MNHEY and SMNVEV (reference sequence). The CDR3 is 16 residues long. V was pared by 3 bases and J by 4 bases, with 6 bases of the junction left unmatched. In DNA, the CDR3 is TGTGCCAGCAGTTTTGGACTAGCGGGAGTGAAGTACGAGCAGTACTTC. This encodes CASSFGLAGVKYEQYF.